The rows below give T cell receptor beta chains drawn from one sample of a study of blood T cell repertoires in COVID-19. This table comes from immunoSEQ multiplex PCR, and its TCRdb copy is limited to in-frame clones, with some not included. Found here are about 140,000 clones, over 60% of them singletons; the top ten hold roughly 9%. The sequencing sample was made of peripheral blood. Receptor source: a woman between 45 and 65 years old with active or convalescent COVID-19. CDR3s include the opening cysteine and the closing phenylalanine or tryptophan. Each record gives: CDR3 protein, CDR3 DNA, V gene, D gene, J gene, clone size. The D gene is left open where the match is weak. Clone size is given for some rows only: seen once, a few or many times, or a class if the clone is expanded.

CASSLALNYNEQFF TGCGCCAGCAGCTTGGCTCTAAACTACAATGAGCAGTTCTTC TRBV5-1 NA TRBJ2-1 few
CASRDTGGGWDTEAFF TGCGCCAGCAGGGATACAGGGGGCGGGTGGGACACTGAAGCTTTCTTT TRBV5-1 TRBD1 TRBJ1-1 once
CASSDGSTDTQYF TGCGCCAGCAGCGATGGCAGCACAGATACGCAGTATTTT TRBV5-1 NA TRBJ2-3 NA
CASSLAAGRTGELFF TGTGCCAGCAGCTTGGCGGCAGGGCGGACCGGGGAGCTGTTTTTT TRBV5-4 NA TRBJ2-2 NA
CASSLWRGYEQYF TGTGCCAGCAGTTTGTGGCGGGGGTACGAGCAGTACTTC TRBV12-3/TRBV12-4 TRBD2 TRBJ2-7 NA
CASSLGGSGDYEQYF TGTGCCAGCAGCCTCGGGGGTAGCGGGGATTACGAGCAGTACTTC TRBV7-9 TRBD2 TRBJ2-7 many
CAWSVRGKKGQGGQPQHF TGTGCCTGGAGTGTACGTGGGAAGAAGGGACAGGGGGGCCAGCCCCAGCATTTT TRBV30 TRBD1 TRBJ1-5 NA
CASSGAGARENIQYF TGTGCCAGCAGCGGGGCAGGGGCAAGGGAAAACATTCAGTACTTC TRBV7-9 NA TRBJ2-4 NA
CASSIGQKPYEQYF TGTGCCAGCAGCATAGGACAGAAGCCCTACGAGCAGTACTTC TRBV5-6 NA TRBJ2-7 NA
CSAETAYEQYF TGCAGCGCAGAGACAGCATACGAGCAGTACTTC TRBV29-1 NA TRBJ2-7 once
CASSLNNEGTQYF TGTGCCAGCAGCTTGAATAACGAGGGCACGCAGTATTTT TRBV5-6 NA TRBJ2-3 once
CASTPPGHVDEAFF TGTGCCAGCACCCCCCCCGGACATGTCGATGAAGCTTTCTTT TRBV6-6 NA TRBJ1-1 NA
CASSPGHLNTEAFF TGCGCCAGCAGCCCGGGACACTTGAACACTGAAGCTTTCTTT TRBV5-1 NA TRBJ1-1 NA
CASSFGEFSNQPQHF TGCGCCAGCAGCTTTGGGGAGTTCAGCAATCAGCCCCAGCATTTT TRBV5-1 NA TRBJ1-5 NA
CASSLEASRNTQYF TGCGCCAGCAGCTTGGAGGCTAGTAGGAATACGCAGTATTTT TRBV5-1 NA TRBJ2-3 NA
CSVDDQAGNNYEQYF TGCAGCGTTGACGACCAAGCAGGGAATAACTACGAGCAGTACTTC TRBV29-1 NA TRBJ2-7 NA
CAISPGLALYNEQFF TGTGCCATCAGCCCGGGACTAGCCCTCTACAATGAGCAGTTCTTC TRBV10-3 TRBD2 TRBJ2-1 NA
CASSVTGTDTQYF TGTGCCAGCAGCGTAACAGGTACAGATACGCAGTATTTT TRBV9 NA TRBJ2-3 NA
CASSDGTGGRNTIYF TGTGCCAGCAGTGATGGGACAGGGGGAAGAAACACCATATATTTT TRBV2 TRBD1 TRBJ1-3 few
CASIPGTGVSNSPLHF TGTGCCAGCATTCCCGGGACAGGGGTGAGTAATTCACCCCTCCACTTT TRBV2 TRBD1 TRBJ1-6 once
CSVESHPELRYGYTF TGCAGCGTTGAATCACATCCGGAGCTACGCTATGGCTACACCTTC TRBV29-1 NA TRBJ1-2 once
CASSESLPPLNTEAFF TGTGCCAGCAGTGAGAGCCTCCCTCCCTTGAACACTGAAGCTTTCTTT TRBV6-1 NA TRBJ1-1 NA
CASSLADRVKGYTF TGTGCCAGCAGCCTCGCGGACAGGGTGAAAGGCTACACCTTC TRBV3-1/TRBV3-2 TRBD1 TRBJ1-2 NA
CASSYSIVGGNTEAFF TGTGCCAGCAGTTACTCGATAGTAGGGGGGAACACTGAAGCTTTCTTT TRBV6-2/TRBV6-3 NA TRBJ1-1 NA
CASSSSGSPYF TGTGCCAGCAGCTCTAGCGGGAGTCCGTATTTT TRBV27 TRBD2 TRBJ2-3 once
CASSGTSGGRTGELFF TGTGCCAGCAGTGGGACTAGCGGGGGGAGGACCGGGGAGCTGTTTTTT TRBV2 TRBD2 TRBJ2-2 few
CASRKSQGVYEQYF TGTGCCAGCAGGAAATCGCAGGGGGTCTACGAGCAGTACTTC TRBV27 TRBD1 TRBJ2-7 NA
CASSEPGGSYEQYF TGTGCCAGCAGTGAACCAGGGGGATCCTACGAGCAGTACTTC TRBV6-1 TRBD1 TRBJ2-7 NA
CASSNDRDQPQHF TGTGCCAGCAGCAACGACAGGGATCAGCCCCAGCATTTT TRBV6-2/TRBV6-3 TRBD1 TRBJ1-5 NA
CASSPFRTGTSTEAFF TGTGCCAGCAGCCCCTTTCGGACAGGGACGAGCACTGAAGCTTTCTTT TRBV3-1/TRBV3-2 TRBD1 TRBJ1-1 NA
CAGWGGYGYTF TGTGCCGGCTGGGGGGGCTATGGCTACACCTTC TRBV2 NA TRBJ1-2 NA
CASSLNGGAYNEQFF TGTGCCAGCAGCTTAAACGGGGGGGCCTACAATGAGCAGTTCTTC TRBV7-2 TRBD2 TRBJ2-1 NA
CASSQGDEQFF TGTGCCAGCAGCCAAGGAGATGAGCAGTTCTTC TRBV4-2 NA TRBJ2-1 many
CASSYSGRGVNF TGTGCCAGCAGTTACTCGGGCCGGGGAGTGAACTTC TRBV6-2/TRBV6-3 NA TRBJ2-7 NA
CASSLDPGRQFF TGTGCCAGCAGCTTAGACCCGGGGAGGCAGTTCTTC TRBV11-3 NA TRBJ2-1 NA
CASSLARDTVEAFF TGTGCCAGCAGCTTAGCCCGGGACACGGTCGAAGCTTTCTTT TRBV7-9 NA TRBJ1-1 NA
CASSEGALYGYTF TGTGCCAGCAGCGAGGGGGCTCTCTATGGCTACACCTTC TRBV9 TRBD1 TRBJ1-2 once
CASSEILAGGKTQYF TGTGCCAGCAGTGAAATACTAGCGGGGGGGAAGACCCAGTACTTC TRBV6-1 TRBD2 TRBJ2-5 NA
CASSLSVNQPQHF TGTGCCAGCAGCTTGTCTGTCAATCAGCCCCAGCATTTT TRBV5-5 NA TRBJ1-5 NA
CASSRGAGAGNTIYF TGTGCCAGCAGCCGAGGGGCAGGGGCAGGGAACACCATATATTTT TRBV3-1/TRBV3-2 NA TRBJ1-3 once
CASSLEWPNQPQHF TGCGCCAGCAGCTTGGAATGGCCCAATCAGCCCCAGCATTTT TRBV5-1 NA TRBJ1-5 NA
CASSLSPGSAKNIQYF TGTGCCAGCAGTTTATCGCCGGGGTCGGCCAAAAACATTCAGTACTTC TRBV28 NA TRBJ2-4 NA
CASSQRQADNEQFF TGTGCCAGCAGCCAACGACAGGCTGACAATGAGCAGTTCTTC TRBV14 NA TRBJ2-1 NA
CASSYGMGTGGAKTQYF TGTGCCAGCAGTTACGGGATGGGGACAGGGGGTGCGAAGACCCAGTACTTC TRBV6-2/TRBV6-3 TRBD1 TRBJ2-5 many
CASSLTRETGGGGTEAFF TGTGCCAGCAGCTTAACCCGAGAGACAGGGGGCGGCGGCACTGAAGCTTTCTTT TRBV7-2 TRBD1 TRBJ1-1 NA
CASSDTNRNEQFF TGTGCCAGCAGCGACACGAACAGGAATGAGCAGTTCTTC TRBV9 NA TRBJ2-1 few
CASVPAGGTDTQYF TGTGCCAGCGTCCCCGCGGGCGGCACAGATACGCAGTATTTT TRBV27 NA TRBJ2-3 NA
CASSPGTSGRYEQYF TGTGCCAGCAGCCCCGGGACTAGCGGGAGGTACGAGCAGTACTTC TRBV7-2 TRBD2 TRBJ2-7 few
CASSLAQGNEKLFF TGTGCCAGCAGCTTAGCCCAGGGGAATGAAAAACTGTTTTTT TRBV7-2 NA TRBJ1-4 NA
CASSWGQGLNTEAFF TGCGCCAGCAGCTGGGGACAGGGCCTGAACACTGAAGCTTTCTTT TRBV5-1 TRBD1 TRBJ1-1 NA
CASSQEGTGDEKLFF TGCGCCAGCAGCCAAGAGGGGACAGGGGATGAAAAACTGTTTTTT TRBV4-3 TRBD1 TRBJ1-4 NA
CASMGQPSSYNSPLHF TGTGCCAGCATGGGACAGCCAAGCTCCTATAATTCACCCCTCCACTTT TRBV2 TRBD1 TRBJ1-6 NA
CASSSRYGYTF TGTGCCAGCAGCTCCCGCTATGGCTACACCTTC TRBV3-1/TRBV3-2 NA TRBJ1-2 NA
CARSPILAGVAYEQYF TGTGCCAGAAGCCCGATCCTAGCGGGAGTCGCCTACGAGCAGTACTTC TRBV5-3 TRBD2 TRBJ2-7 NA
CASSLVPQQNTEAFF TGTGCCAGCAGCTTAGTCCCTCAACAGAACACTGAAGCTTTCTTT TRBV7-9 NA TRBJ1-1 NA
CASSETSGRLAGELFF TGTGCCAGCAGTGAAACTAGCGGGAGGTTGGCCGGGGAGCTGTTTTTT TRBV2 TRBD2 TRBJ2-2 NA
CASSITRIDTQYF TGTGCCAGTAGTATTACCAGAATAGATACGCAGTATTTT TRBV19 NA TRBJ2-3 NA
CASSHKTSGTSTDTQYF TGTGCCAGCAGCCACAAGACTAGCGGGACTAGCACAGATACGCAGTATTTT TRBV3-1/TRBV3-2 TRBD2 TRBJ2-3 NA
CASSPDWNPNTIYF TGTGCCAGCAGCCCCGACTGGAACCCAAACACCATATATTTT TRBV7-2 NA TRBJ1-3 few
CASSKAPQGRFPYEAFF TGTGCCAGCAGCAAAGCGCCCCAGGGGCGTTTTCCCTACGAAGCTTTCTTT TRBV21-1 NA TRBJ1-1 few